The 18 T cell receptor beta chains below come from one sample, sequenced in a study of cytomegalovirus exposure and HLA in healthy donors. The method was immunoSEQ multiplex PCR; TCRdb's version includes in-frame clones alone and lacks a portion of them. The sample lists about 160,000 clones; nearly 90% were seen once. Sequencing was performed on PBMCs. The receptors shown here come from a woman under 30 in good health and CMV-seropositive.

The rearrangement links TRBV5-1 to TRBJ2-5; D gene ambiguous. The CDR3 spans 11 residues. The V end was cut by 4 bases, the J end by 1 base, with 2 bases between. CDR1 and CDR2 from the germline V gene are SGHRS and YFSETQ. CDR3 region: CASSLQETQYF. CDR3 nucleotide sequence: TGCGCCAGCAGCCTCCAAGAGACCCAGTACTTC.

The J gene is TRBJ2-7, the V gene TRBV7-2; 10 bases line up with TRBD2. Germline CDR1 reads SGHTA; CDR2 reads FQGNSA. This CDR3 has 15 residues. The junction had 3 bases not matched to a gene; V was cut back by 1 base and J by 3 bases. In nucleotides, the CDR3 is TGTGCCAGCAGCTTAGGGACTAGCGGTAACTACGAGCAGTACTTC. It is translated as CASSLGTSGNYEQYF.

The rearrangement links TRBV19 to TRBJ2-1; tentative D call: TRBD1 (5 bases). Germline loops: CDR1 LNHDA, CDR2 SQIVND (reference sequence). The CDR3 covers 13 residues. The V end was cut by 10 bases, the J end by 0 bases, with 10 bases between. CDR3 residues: CATTGRSYNEQFF. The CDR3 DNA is TGTGCCACCACAGGTCGCTCCTACAATGAGCAGTTCTTC.

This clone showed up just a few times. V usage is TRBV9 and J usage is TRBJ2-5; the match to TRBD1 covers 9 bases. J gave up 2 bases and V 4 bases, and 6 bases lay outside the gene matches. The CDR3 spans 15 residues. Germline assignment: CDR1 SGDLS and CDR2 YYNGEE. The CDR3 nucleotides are TGTGCCAGCAGCTACGCCGGACAGGGGCAAGAGACCCAGTACTTC. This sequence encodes CASSYAGQGQETQYF.

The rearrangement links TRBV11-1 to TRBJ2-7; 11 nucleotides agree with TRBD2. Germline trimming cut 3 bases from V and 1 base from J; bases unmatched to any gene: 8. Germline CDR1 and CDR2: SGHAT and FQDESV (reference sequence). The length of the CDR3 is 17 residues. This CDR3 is CASSLGMGLADSYEQYF. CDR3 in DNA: TGTGCCAGCAGCTTGGGAATGGGACTAGCGGATTCCTACGAGCAGTACTTC.

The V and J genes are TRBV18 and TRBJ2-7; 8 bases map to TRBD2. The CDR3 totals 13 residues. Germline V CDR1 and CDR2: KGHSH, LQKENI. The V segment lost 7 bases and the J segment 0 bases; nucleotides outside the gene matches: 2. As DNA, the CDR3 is TGTGCCAGCTTAGGGACTAGCTCCTACGAGCAGTACTTC. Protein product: CASLGTSSYEQYF. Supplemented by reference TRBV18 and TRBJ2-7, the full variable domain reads NAGVMQNPRHLVRRRGQEARLRCSPMKGHSHVYWYRQLPEEGLKFMVYLQKENIIDESGMPKERFSAEFPKEGPSILRIQQVVRGDSAAYFCASLGTSSYEQYFGPGTRLTVT.

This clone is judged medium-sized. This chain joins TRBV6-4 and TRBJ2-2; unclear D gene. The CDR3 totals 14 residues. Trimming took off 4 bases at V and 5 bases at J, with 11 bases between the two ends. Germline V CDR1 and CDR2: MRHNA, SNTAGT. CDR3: CASSGAESTGELFF. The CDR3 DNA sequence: TGTGCCAGCAGTGGGGCAGAGTCGACCGGGGAGCTGTTTTTT.

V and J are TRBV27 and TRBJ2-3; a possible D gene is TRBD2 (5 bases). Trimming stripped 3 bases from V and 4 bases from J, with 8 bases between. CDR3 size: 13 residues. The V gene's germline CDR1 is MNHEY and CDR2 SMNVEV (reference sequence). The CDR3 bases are TGTGCCAGCAGTTTTGGCGGGTCAGATACGCAGTATTTT. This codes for CASSFGGSDTQYF.

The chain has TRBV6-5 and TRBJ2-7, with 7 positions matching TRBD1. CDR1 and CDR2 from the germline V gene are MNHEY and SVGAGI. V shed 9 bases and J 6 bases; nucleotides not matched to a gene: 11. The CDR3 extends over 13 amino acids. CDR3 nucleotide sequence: TGTGCCAGTTCAGACAGGGCCCCAGGCGAGCAGTACTTC. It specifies CASSDRAPGEQYF.

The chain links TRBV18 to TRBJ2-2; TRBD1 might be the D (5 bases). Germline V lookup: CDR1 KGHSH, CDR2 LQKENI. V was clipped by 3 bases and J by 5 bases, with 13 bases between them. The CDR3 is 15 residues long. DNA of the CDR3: TGTGCCAGCTCACCGTTGGGTCAGGGAACCGGGGAGCTGTTTTTT. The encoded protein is CASSPLGQGTGELFF.

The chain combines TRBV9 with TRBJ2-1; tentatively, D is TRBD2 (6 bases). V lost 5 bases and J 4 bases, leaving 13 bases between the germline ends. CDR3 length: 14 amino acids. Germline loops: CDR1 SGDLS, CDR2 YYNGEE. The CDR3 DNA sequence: TGTGCCAGCAGACCGGGAGTTAGATACAATGAGCAGTTCTTC. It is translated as CASRPGVRYNEQFF. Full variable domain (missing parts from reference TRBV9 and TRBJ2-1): DSGVTQTPKHLITATGQRVTLRCSPRSGDLSVYWYQQSLDQGLQFLIQYYNGEERAKGNILERFSAQQFPDLHSELNLSSLELGDSALYFCASRPGVRYNEQFFGPGTRLTVL.

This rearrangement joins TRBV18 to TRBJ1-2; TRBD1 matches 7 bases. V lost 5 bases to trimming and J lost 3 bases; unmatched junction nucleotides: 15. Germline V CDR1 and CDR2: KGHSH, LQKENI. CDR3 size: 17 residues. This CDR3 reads CASSSLITTGTDYGYTF. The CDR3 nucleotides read TGTGCCAGCTCATCGCTCATTACTACCGGGACAGACTATGGCTACACCTTC.

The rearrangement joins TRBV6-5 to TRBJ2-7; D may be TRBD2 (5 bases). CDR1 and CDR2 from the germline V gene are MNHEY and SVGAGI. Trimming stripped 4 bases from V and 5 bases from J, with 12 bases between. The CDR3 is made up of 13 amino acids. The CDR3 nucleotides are TGTGCCAGCAGTTTACGGAGGACGCACGAGCAGTACTTC. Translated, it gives CASSLRRTHEQYF.

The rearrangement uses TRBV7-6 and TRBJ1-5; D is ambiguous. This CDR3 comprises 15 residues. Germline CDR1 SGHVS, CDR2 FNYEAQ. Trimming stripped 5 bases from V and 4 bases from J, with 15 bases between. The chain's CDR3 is CASSLDGGPNQPQHF. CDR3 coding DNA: TGTGCCAGCAGCCTGGACGGAGGACCAAATCAGCCCCAGCATTTT.

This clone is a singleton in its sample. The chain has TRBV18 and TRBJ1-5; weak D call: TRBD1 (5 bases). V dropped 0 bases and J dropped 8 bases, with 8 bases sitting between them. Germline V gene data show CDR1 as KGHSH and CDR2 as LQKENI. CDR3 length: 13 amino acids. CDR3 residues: CASSPPRGEPQHF. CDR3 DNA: TGTGCCAGCTCACCACCAAGGGGTGAGCCCCAGCATTTT.

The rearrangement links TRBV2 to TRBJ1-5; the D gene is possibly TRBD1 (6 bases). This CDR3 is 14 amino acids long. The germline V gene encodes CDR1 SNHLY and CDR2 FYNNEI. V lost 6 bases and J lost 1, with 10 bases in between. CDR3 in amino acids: CASRKRGSNQPQHF. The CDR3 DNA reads TGTGCCAGCAGAAAAAGGGGGAGCAATCAGCCCCAGCATTTT.

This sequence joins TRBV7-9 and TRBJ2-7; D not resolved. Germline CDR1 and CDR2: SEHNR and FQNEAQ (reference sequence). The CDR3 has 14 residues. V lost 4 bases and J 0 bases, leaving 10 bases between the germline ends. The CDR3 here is CASSWASLSYEQYF. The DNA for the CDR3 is TGTGCCAGCAGCTGGGCATCTCTCTCCTACGAGCAGTACTTC.

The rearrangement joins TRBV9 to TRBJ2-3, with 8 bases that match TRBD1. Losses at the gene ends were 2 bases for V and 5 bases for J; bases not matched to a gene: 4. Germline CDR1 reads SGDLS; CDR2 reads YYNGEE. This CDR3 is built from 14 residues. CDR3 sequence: CASSVQGAGDTQYF. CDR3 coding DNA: TGTGCCAGCAGCGTTCAGGGGGCAGGAGATACGCAGTATTTT. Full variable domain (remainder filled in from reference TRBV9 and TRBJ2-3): DSGVTQTPKHLITATGQRVTLRCSPRSGDLSVYWYQQSLDQGLQFLIQYYNGEERAKGNILERFSAQQFPDLHSELNLSSLELGDSALYFCASSVQGAGDTQYFGPGTRLTVL.